The 19 T cell receptor beta chains below come from one sample, sequenced in a study of control samples from healthy donors and cancer patients. Libraries were prepared by immunoSEQ multiplex PCR; TCRdb keeps only in-frame clonotypes and omits some of them. The data show about 230,000 clones, approximately 80% seen once. Sequences were obtained from PBMCs. All receptors derive from an older woman with lung cancer.

This chain joins TRBV2 and TRBJ2-3; TRBD1 is a possible D gene (6 bases). V lost 11 bases and J 2 bases, leaving 14 bases between the germline ends. The germline V gene encodes CDR1 SNHLY and CDR2 FYNNEI. This CDR3 is 13 amino acids long. DNA of the CDR3: TGTGCCGCAGGGGCTGAACTCACAGATACGCAGTATTTT. This codes for CAAGAELTDTQYF.

The chain carries TRBV7-9 and TRBJ2-1, with 8 bases identical to TRBD2. The CDR3 spans 17 residues. CDR1 is SEHNR and CDR2 is FQNEAQ in the germline V gene (reference sequence). The ends lost 2 bases at V and 2 bases at J; junction bases unmatched: 8. CDR3 nucleotide sequence: TGTGCCAGCAGCTTAATTACTAGCGGTAATCCCTACAATGAGCAGTTCTTC. It translates to CASSLITSGNPYNEQFF.

This sequence joins TRBV19 and TRBJ1-5; the D gene is possibly TRBD1 (5 bases). V lost 0 bases and J lost 5, with 14 bases in between. The CDR3 covers 16 residues. The germline V gene encodes CDR1 LNHDA and CDR2 SQIVND (reference sequence). CDR3 in amino acids: CASSIDDVVGDQPQHF. The CDR3, as DNA: TGTGCCAGTAGTATAGATGACGTCGTAGGGGATCAGCCCCAGCATTTT.

This chain links TRBV20-1 with TRBJ1-4; D perhaps matches TRBD1 (5 bases). CDR1 is DFQATT and CDR2 is SNEGSKA in the germline V gene (reference sequence). V shed 6 bases and J shed 7 bases, with 9 bases lying between them. This CDR3 region has 11 residues. CDR3 sequence reads: CSAWTSEKLFF. The CDR3 nucleotides are TGCAGTGCCTGGACAAGTGAAAAACTGTTTTTT.

This chain uses TRBV5-1 with TRBJ1-2; possible D gene TRBD1, 5 bases. The germline V gene has CDR1 SGHRS and CDR2 YFSETQ. Trimming removed 0 bases from V and 7 bases from J, with 13 bases in between. The CDR3 contains 14 residues. The CDR3 DNA reads TGCGCCAGCAGCTTGGATTCAGGGTTGATTGGCTACACCTTC. It translates to CASSLDSGLIGYTF.

The chain employs TRBV7-3 and TRBJ2-2; 10 positions match TRBD2. There are 15 residues in the CDR3. Unmatched junction bases numbered 3, after V lost 3 bases and J lost 5 bases. The germline V gene has CDR1 SGHTA and CDR2 FQGTGA. The CDR3: CASSFGLAETGELFF. The CDR3 bases are TGTGCCAGCAGCTTTGGACTAGCGGAAACCGGGGAGCTGTTTTTT.

The chain's CDR3 is CASSLGDTAQHF. CDR3 nucleotides: TGTGCCAGCAGTTTAGGGGACACGGCCCAGCATTTT. The chain carries TRBV12-3 or TRBV12-4 and TRBJ1-5, with D perhaps TRBD1 (6 bases). This CDR3 comprises 12 residues. V was cut by 1 base and J by 11 bases, with 9 bases left in between.

The chain joins TRBV10-3 to TRBJ1-4, with D uncertain. The CDR3 spans 14 residues. Trimming stripped 3 bases from V and 3 bases from J, with 8 bases between. Germline CDR1 is ENHRY and CDR2 is SYGVKD. The DNA of the CDR3 is TGTGCCATCAGTGACGCAGCGCCTAATGAAAAACTGTTTTTT. Its protein product is CAISDAAPNEKLFF.

This clone was observed once. This chain connects TRBV3-1 (or the pseudogene TRBV3-2) to TRBJ2-7; D possibly corresponds to TRBD1 (6 bases). This CDR3 contains 14 residues. Trimming took off 0 bases at V and 2 bases at J, with 8 bases between the two ends. Germline CDR1 LGHDT, CDR2 YNNKEL (reference sequence). The CDR3 spells CASSQENRAYEQYF. The CDR3 coding sequence is TGTGCCAGCAGCCAAGAGAACAGGGCCTACGAGCAGTACTTC.

The chain employs TRBV28 and TRBJ1-2; D might be TRBD1 (6 bases). From germline, CDR1 is MDHEN and CDR2 SYDVKM. The V end lost 5 bases, the J end lost 5 bases, and 12 bases lay between the germline ends. CDR3 length: 13 residues. The CDR3 nucleotides are TGTGCCAGCAGTCCAGGGGTAGGGTATGGCTACACCTTC. It translates to CASSPGVGYGYTF.

The chain has TRBV4-1 and TRBJ2-1, with 11 bases matching TRBD2. The ends lost 3 bases at V and 6 bases at J; junction bases unmatched: 4. The CDR3 covers 15 residues. From germline, CDR1 is MGHRA and CDR2 YSYEKL. DNA of the CDR3: TGCGCCAGCAGCCATCCGGGACTAGCGGCCAATGAGCAGTTCTTC. Amino acid sequence: CASSHPGLAANEQFF.

The chain couples TRBV9 to TRBJ1-2; 8 nucleotides match TRBD1. This CDR3 has 13 residues. The J segment lost 6 bases and the V segment lost 4 bases, leaving 5 bases of the junction unmatched. The germline gives CDR1 SGDLS, CDR2 YYNGEE. Here the CDR3 reads CASSKDRDDGYTF. The CDR3 DNA reads TGTGCCAGCAGCAAGGACAGGGACGATGGCTACACCTTC.

This sequence joins TRBV6-1 and TRBJ1-3; D remains unclear. The CDR3 totals 12 residues. Germline CDR1 MNHNS, CDR2 SASEGT. Trimming shortened V by 2 bases and J by 8 bases, and 7 bases separated the two germline ends. CDR3 loop: CASSELKDTIYF. As DNA, the CDR3 is TGTGCCAGCAGTGAATTGAAAGACACCATATATTTT.

The chain combines TRBV5-1 with TRBJ1-4; D unclear. V lost 4 bases and J 0 bases, leaving 7 bases between the germline ends. The CDR3 loop spans 14 amino acids. Germline CDR1 is SGHRS and CDR2 is YFSETQ. The CDR3 loop reads CASSQAATNEKLFF. The CDR3 region has the DNA TGCGCCAGCAGCCAAGCTGCAACTAATGAAAAACTGTTTTTT.

This chain uses TRBV5-1 with TRBJ1-5, with D possibly being TRBD1 (6 bases). V dropped 0 bases and J dropped 0 bases, with 10 bases sitting between them. Germline CDR1 SGHRS, CDR2 YFSETQ. This CDR3 contains 16 residues. The CDR3 sequence is CASSLDGTPSNQPQHF. The CDR3 bases are TGCGCCAGCAGCTTGGACGGGACACCTAGCAATCAGCCCCAGCATTTT.

V is TRBV11-2 and J is TRBJ2-2; D gene unclear. Looked up from germline, CDR1 is SGHAT and CDR2 is FQNNGV. V was shortened by 1 base and J by 3 bases, with 12 bases between the two germline ends. The CDR3 has 16 residues. Here the CDR3 DNA reads TGTGCCAGCAGCTTAGGTCCGCGGTCGTACACCGGGGAGCTGTTTTTT. As protein: CASSLGPRSYTGELFF.

This chain joins TRBV2 and TRBJ2-7; 8 bases agree with TRBD2. CDR3 length equals 16 residues. Trimming took 2 bases from V and 2 from J; bases not matched to a gene: 8. Germline V gene data show CDR1 as SNHLY and CDR2 as FYNNEI. CDR3 protein: CASSERRDGGAYEQYF. In DNA form, the CDR3 reads TGTGCCAGCAGTGAAAGGCGAGACGGGGGGGCCTACGAGCAGTACTTC. The variable domain in full, completed from reference TRBV2 and TRBJ2-7, reads EPEVTQTPSHQVTQMGQEVILRCVPISNHLYFYWYRQILGQKVEFLVSFYNNEISEKSEIFDDQFSVERPDGSNFTLKIRSTKLEDSAMYFCASSERRDGGAYEQYFGPGTRLTVT.

The chain carries TRBV27 and TRBJ2-4, with TRBD2 identical over 8 bases. Germline CDR1 MNHEY, CDR2 SMNVEV (reference sequence). The CDR3 sequence is 16 residues long. The V and J ends lost 3 bases and 5 bases, in that order; junction bases with no gene match: 9. DNA for the CDR3: TGTGCCAGCAGTTTGAGAGGGGCGGGGGGTCAAAACATTCAGTACTTC. Protein: CASSLRGAGGQNIQYF.

This chain connects TRBV3-1 (or the pseudogene TRBV3-2) to TRBJ2-2; tentative D call: TRBD2 (5 bases). In germline, CDR1 is LGHDT, CDR2 YNNKEL (reference sequence). V shed 3 bases and J shed 8 bases, with 10 bases lying between them. The CDR3 is 13 residues long. CDR3: CASSQIRRGELFF. The CDR3 DNA reads as TGTGCCAGCAGCCAGATCCGGAGGGGGGAGCTGTTTTTT.